Below are 10 T cell receptor beta chains sequenced from a single sample in a study of early T cells in non-severe SARS-CoV-2 infection. TCRdb reanalysed the 5' RACE reads using MiXCR and keeps one entry per CDR3 protein. The data contain about 67,000 distinct CDR3 sequences, more than 9% of them seen just once; the ten biggest clones take up less than 5%. Sequences were obtained from whole blood. Every receptor here comes from an adult who was a healthcare worker with PCR-confirmed SARS-CoV-2 infection or an uninfected control (not recorded which).

The rearrangement uses TRBV20-1 and TRBJ2-5; 9 bases line up with TRBD2. Per the germline V gene, CDR1 is DFQATT and CDR2 is SNEGSKA (reference sequence). The V segment lost 5 bases and the J segment 3 bases; nucleotides outside the gene matches: 7. This CDR3 is built from 14 residues. CDR3 sequence reads: CSAFLKRGEETQYF. CDR3 DNA: TGCAGTGCTTTTCTTAAGCGGGGGGAAGAGACCCAGTACTTC.

This chain joins TRBV5-1 and TRBJ1-1; weak D call: TRBD1 (6 bases). With 0 bases removed from V and 4 bases from J, the gap between germline ends came to 13 bases. Germline values: CDR1 SGHRS, CDR2 YFSETQ. The CDR3 is made up of 15 amino acids. CDR3: CASSLGTGLGTEAFF. The CDR3 DNA sequence: TGCGCCAGCAGCTTGGGCACAGGGCTGGGCACTGAAGCTTTCTTT.

This clonotype was counted between two and nine times. This chain links TRBV27 with TRBJ2-2; D is uncertain. Per germline, CDR1 MNHEY and CDR2 SMNVEV (reference sequence). Trimming removed 0 bases at V and 5 bases at J, with 4 bases between. This CDR3 is built from 13 residues. CDR3 DNA sequence: TGTGCCAGCAGTTTATCGGGAACCGGGGAGCTGTTTTTT. This translates into CASSLSGTGELFF.

This clonotype was observed many times. One end of the junction fails to match germline, which may point to a read error. The chain carries TRBV7-9 and TRBJ2-5; D is uncertain. This CDR3 has 14 residues. Germline CDR1 reads SEHNR; CDR2 reads FQNEAQ (reference sequence). The CDR3 DNA is TGTGCCAGCAGCTCCGGTACCCTTCAAGAGTCCCAGTACTTC. Its protein is CASSSGTLQESQYF.

This clonotype was detected ten times or more. The J gene is TRBJ2-7, the V gene TRBV19; D remains ambiguous. Germline V CDR1 and CDR2: LNHDA, SQIVND (reference sequence). Trimming shortened V by 4 bases and J by 1 base, and 11 bases separated the two germline ends. The CDR3 spans 14 residues. This chain's CDR3 is CASSTWDESYEQYF. In DNA form, the CDR3 reads TGTGCCAGTAGTACCTGGGATGAATCCTACGAGCAGTACTTC.

This clonotype was observed at least ten times. The rearrangement joins TRBV6-1 to TRBJ1-5; D not certain. V was shortened by 0 bases and J by 4 bases, with 13 bases between the two germline ends. Germline lookup yields CDR1 MNHNS and CDR2 SASEGT. CDR3 length equals 16 residues. CDR3 bases: TGTGCCAGCAGTGAAGCGGTGCGCAGGCCAAATCAGCCCCAGCATTTT. Translated: CASSEAVRRPNQPQHF.

The chain carries TRBV14 and TRBJ1-1; no firm D call. This CDR3 region has 17 residues. CDR1 and CDR2 from the germline V gene are SGHDN and FVKESK. The germline V and J ends were trimmed by 2 bases and 4 bases, with 20 bases remaining between them. The CDR3 here is CASSQPPPGRTRTEAFF. CDR3 DNA: TGTGCCAGCAGCCAACCCCCTCCTGGGAGGACCCGCACTGAAGCTTTCTTT.

This clonotype occurred many times. Here the CDR3 reads CASARSTERKQYF. The CDR3 DNA is TGTGCCAGCGCTCGGTCGACAGAAAGGAAGCAGTACTTC. The rearrangement uses TRBV7-2 and TRBJ2-7; tentatively, D is TRBD1 (5 bases). V lost 8 bases, J lost 8 bases, and 19 bases lay in between. Germline V CDR1 and CDR2: SGHTA, FQGNSA. The CDR3 is made up of 13 amino acids.

This clonotype was recorded at least ten times. V gene TRBV3-1 combines with J gene TRBJ2-7, with unresolved D. There are 13 residues in the CDR3. Germline lookup yields CDR1 LGHDT and CDR2 YNNKEL (reference sequence). The germline V and J ends were trimmed by 0 bases and 7 bases, with 10 bases remaining between them. CDR3 in amino acids: CASSQDQLREQYF. In nucleotides, the CDR3 is TGTGCCAGCAGCCAAGACCAACTGCGGGAGCAGTACTTC.

The V and J genes are TRBV7-9 and TRBJ2-3, with 10 bases fitting TRBD2. Germline V lookup: CDR1 SEHNR, CDR2 FQNEAQ (reference sequence). With 0 bases clipped from V and 4 bases from J, the junction kept 4 bases outside the gene matches. The CDR3 totals 16 residues. CDR3: CASSLAGLARADTQYF. The CDR3 nucleotides read TGTGCCAGCAGCTTAGCGGGACTAGCGAGGGCAGATACGCAGTATTTT.